This is a list of T cell receptor beta chains from one sample in a study of graft-versus-host responses after intestinal transplantation. Their cognate antigens are unknown. Generated by immunoSEQ multiplex PCR, the TCRdb table keeps only in-frame clones and is missing some. The data hold just under 50,000 clones, with 65% to 85% observed a single time. The sequenced sample was unstimulated CD4+ T cells sorted from spleen or lymph node cells, obtained before transplant. The receptor set was obtained from a human donor who was the organ donor for an intestinal transplant. Both conserved end residues are part of each CDR3. A D gene is named only where the DNA matches it firmly. Not every row has a clone size; where given, it reads once, few, many or a size class.

TRBV6-6	.	.	TRBJ2-1	TGTGCCAGCAGTTACTCCCGGAGGCGGTACAATGAGCAGTTCTTC	CASSYSRRRYNEQFF
TRBV5-4	.	.	TRBJ2-5	TGTGCCAGCAGCTTGGGGGCGAGGCCGGGGCAAGAGACCCAGTACTTC	CASSLGARPGQETQYF
TRBV30	once	.	TRBJ1-3	TGTGCCTGGAGTGTCGGGGGGCATGTAGGAAACACCATATATTTT	CAWSVGGHVGNTIYF
TRBV6-6	.	.	TRBJ1-3	TGTGCCAGCTCTGGAAACACCATATATTTT	CASSGNTIYF
TRBV4-1	.	TRBD1	TRBJ2-3	TGCGCCAGCAGCCCGACAGGGGGCACAGATACGCAGTATTTT	CASSPTGGTDTQYF
TRBV18	.	.	TRBJ2-7	TGTGCCAGCTCACCAAACGGAGGGGGATCCGAGCAGTACTTC	CASSPNGGGSEQYF
TRBV19	.	.	TRBJ1-2	TGTGCCAGTACCGAGGCGGCTCCTCGGGGCTACACCTTC	CASTEAAPRGYTF
TRBV5-1	.	.	TRBJ1-4	TGCGCCAGCAGCTTGGCCCGGGGAAGTGCGCGAAAAACTGTTTTT	CASSLARGSARKTVF
TRBV30	.	.	TRBJ1-2	TGTGCCTGGAGTGACAGGGACTATGGCTACACCTTC	CAWSDRDYGYTF
TRBV4-2	.	TRBD2	TRBJ2-3	TGTGCCAGCAGCCAAGAATGGCGGGAGGGCAGCACAGATACGCAGTATTTT	CASSQEWREGSTDTQYF
TRBV5-4	.	.	TRBJ1-1	TGTGCCAGCAGCTCTTACGGGCAGGGAGGAACTTTCTTT	CASSSYGQGGTFF
TRBV30	once	TRBD1	TRBJ2-7	TGTGCCTGGAGTGTGGGACAGGGGTTTTACGAGCAGTACTTC	CAWSVGQGFYEQYF
TRBV30	few	TRBD1	TRBJ2-7	TGTGCCTGGACCAGACAGGGTTACGAGCAGTACTTC	CAWTRQGYEQYF
TRBV6-1	.	TRBD2	TRBJ2-5	TGTGCCAGCAGTGAATGGTCTAGCGGGGAAGAGACCCAGTACTTC	CASSEWSSGEETQYF
TRBV4-1	.	TRBD1	TRBJ1-2	TGCGCCAGCAGCCGTACCGGGACAGGGACTAATGGCTACACCTTC	CASSRTGTGTNGYTF
TRBV15	.	.	TRBJ2-5	TGTGCCACCAGCAGAGATTGGGAGACCCAGTACTTC	CATSRDWETQYF
TRBV9	.	.	TRBJ2-2	TGTGCCAGCAGCGCCGTCCAGACCGGGGAGCTGTTTTTT	CASSAVQTGELFF
TRBV6-1	few	.	TRBJ1-2	TGTGCCGGAGGGAGAGGAAGCTATGGCTACACCTTC	CAGGRGSYGYTF
TRBV5-1	.	TRBD1	TRBJ1-3	TGCGCCAGCAGCCGGGGACAGGGAGGAAACACCATATATTTT	CASSRGQGGNTIYF
TRBV19	.	.	TRBJ1-3	TGTGCCAGTAGTCCCGACAGGCTTACTGGAAACACCATATATTTT	CASSPDRLTGNTIYF
TRBV11-3	.	TRBD1	TRBJ1-1	TGTGCCAGCAGCTCGGGACAGGGAACTTCTGAAGCTTTCTTT	CASSSGQGTSEAFF
TRBV29-1	.	TRBD2	TRBJ2-5	TGCAGCGGCGGGGGTAGCCAAGAGACCCAGTACTTC	CSGGGSQETQYF
TRBV4-3	.	.	TRBJ2-7	TGCGCCAGCAGCCACATAAAAGACGAGCAGTACTTC	CASSHIKDEQYF
TRBV5-1	.	TRBD1	TRBJ1-6	TGCGCCAGCAGCCTGGGACAGGCCTCGGCTTCACCCCTCCACTTT	CASSLGQASASPLHF
TRBV5-1	.	TRBD2	TRBJ2-3	TGCGCCAGCAGCTTCGGGGGGTTGCCAGATACGCAGTATTTT	CASSFGGLPDTQYF
TRBV18	.	TRBD2	TRBJ2-1	TGTGCCAGCTCACCGGTGGTGCCGGGGGGGCCCCATGAGCAGTTCTTC	CASSPVVPGGPHEQFF
TRBV19	.	TRBD1	TRBJ2-2	TGTGCCAGTAGTATTCTACAGGGGTCCGGGGAGCTGTTTTTT	CASSILQGSGELFF
TRBV20-1	.	.	TRBJ2-7	TGCAGTGCTAGCCGTACCTACGAGCAGTACTTC	CSASRTYEQYF
TRBV25-1	.	.	TRBJ1-4	TGTGCCAGCAGTGAATTGGGCTCCTCTAATGAAAAACTGTTTTTT	CASSELGSSNEKLFF
TRBV5-1	.	TRBD2	TRBJ2-7	TGCGCCAGCAGCTTGACTAGCGGGGCCTACGAGCAGTACTTC	CASSLTSGAYEQYF
TRBV28	.	TRBD2	TRBJ2-3	TGTGCCAGCAGCAGACTCATAGCGGGGGGGCGAGGTACGCAGTATTTT	CASSRLIAGGRGTQYF